These 14 T cell receptor beta chains share one sample of origin, sequenced in a study of blood T cell repertoires in COVID-19. The protocol was immunoSEQ multiplex PCR, while the TCRdb copy is restricted to in-frame clones and leaves out a portion. Of under 150,000 clones in the sample, 90% were seen once. The sample comprised peripheral blood. The receptor source for this set is a man aged 50-59 years with active COVID-19.

The chain is built from TRBV3-1 (or the pseudogene TRBV3-2) and TRBJ2-3, with 7 positions matching TRBD2. Germline CDR1 LGHDT, CDR2 YNNKEL (reference sequence). The CDR3 contains 15 residues. Germline trimming cut 4 bases from V and 5 bases from J; bases unmatched to any gene: 9. The CDR3 region has the DNA TGTGCCAGCAGCCGAATGACTAGCCGGGTAGATACGCAGTATTTT. This sequence encodes CASSRMTSRVDTQYF.

The rearrangement links TRBV6-6 to TRBJ2-7; 11 nucleotides match TRBD1. Germline CDR1 reads MNHNY; CDR2 reads SVGAGI (reference sequence). This CDR3 has 18 amino acids. Trimming at V came to 5 bases and at J to 3 bases, leaving 15 bases not matched to a gene. The CDR3 region is CASSQGQGGGSGFYEQYV. In DNA form, the CDR3 reads TGTGCCAGCAGTCAGGGACAGGGGGGCGGGAGTGGTTTCTACGAGCAGTACGTC.

V usage is TRBV6-6 and J usage is TRBJ2-1; 10 nucleotides match TRBD1. The V gene's germline CDR1 is MNHNY and CDR2 SVGAGI (reference sequence). The CDR3 spans 15 residues. Trimming took 4 bases from V and 9 from J; bases not matched to a gene: 9. The CDR3 reads CASSSNRDRGSEQFF. The CDR3 DNA reads as TGTGCCAGCAGTTCGAACCGGGACAGGGGTTCTGAGCAGTTCTTC.

The rearrangement joins TRBV7-3 to TRBJ2-1; 8 bases match TRBD2. The V and J ends lost 4 bases and 10 bases, in that order; junction bases with no gene match: 0. Per germline, CDR1 SGHTA and CDR2 FQGTGA. The CDR3 consists of 11 residues. CDR3 region: CASSSGGEQFF. The CDR3 DNA sequence: TGTGCCAGCAGCTCGGGAGGGGAGCAGTTCTTC.

The rearrangement joins TRBV7-9 to TRBJ2-7, with 11 bases identical to TRBD2. The CDR3 is made up of 17 amino acids. The V gene's germline CDR1 is SEHNR and CDR2 FQNEAQ (reference sequence). The ends lost 1 base at V and 0 bases at J; junction bases unmatched: 5. The CDR3 region is CASSLVYGTSGSYEQYF. CDR3 in DNA: TGTGCCAGCAGCTTAGTTTATGGGACTAGCGGCTCCTACGAGCAGTACTTC. Combining the CDR3 with reference TRBV7-9 and TRBJ2-7 gives the whole variable domain DTGVSQNPRHKITKRGQNVTFRCDPISEHNRLYWYRQTLGQGPEFLTYFQNEAQLEKSRLLSDRFSAERPKGSFSTLEIQRTEQGDSAMYLCASSLVYGTSGSYEQYFGPGTRLTVT.

This chain connects TRBV3-1 (or the pseudogene TRBV3-2) to TRBJ1-3, with D perhaps TRBD1 (5 bases). The V and J ends lost 4 bases and 0 bases respectively, with 7 bases between them. The CDR3 runs to 14 residues. Germline V CDR1 and CDR2: LGHDT, YNNKEL (reference sequence). The CDR3 protein is CASSPRDSGNTIYF. CDR3 coding DNA: TGTGCCAGCAGCCCCAGGGACTCTGGAAACACCATATATTTT.

The chain employs TRBV9 and TRBJ1-1, with 8 positions matching TRBD1. Germline loops: CDR1 SGDLS, CDR2 YYNGEE. The CDR3 spans 15 residues. The trim removed 4 bases at V and 1 base at J, leaving 6 bases unmatched. The CDR3 is CASSPLGTGNTEAFF. In DNA form, the CDR3 reads TGTGCCAGCAGCCCCTTAGGGACAGGGAACACTGAAGCTTTCTTT.

The chain joins TRBV7-2 to TRBJ2-1; 8 bases agree with TRBD2. The J segment lost 6 bases and the V segment lost 2 bases, leaving 6 bases of the junction unmatched. Germline V gene sequence: CDR1 SGHTA, CDR2 FQGNSA. The CDR3 totals 15 residues. As DNA, the CDR3 is TGTGCCAGCAGCTTAATGGCGGGAGGCCCCAATGAGCAGTTCTTC. Protein: CASSLMAGGPNEQFF.

The rearrangement links TRBV5-1 to TRBJ2-5; 12 bases agree with TRBD2. The germline CDR1 and CDR2 sequences are SGHRS and YFSETQ. V lost 2 bases to trimming and J lost 10 bases; unmatched junction nucleotides: 12. The CDR3 has 16 residues. The CDR3 DNA reads as TGCGCCAGCAGCTTTAGGACTAGCGGGACCCGTCTCGGCCAGTACTTC. It specifies CASSFRTSGTRLGQYF.

The chain combines TRBV6-5 with TRBJ1-1; D may be TRBD1 (5 bases). The CDR3 sequence is 14 residues long. The V gene's germline CDR1 is MNHEY and CDR2 SVGAGI. The ends were cut back, 5 bases at V and 1 base at J, with 11 bases in the middle. CDR3 bases: TGTGCCAGCAGTCCATCAGGGAAGAACACTGAAGCTTTCTTT. It yields the protein CASSPSGKNTEAFF.

This clone was counted many times. J is TRBJ1-6 and V is TRBV3-1 (or the pseudogene TRBV3-2); 9 bases are a match to TRBD1. Germline loops: CDR1 LGHDT, CDR2 YNNKEL (reference sequence). The CDR3 has 15 amino acids. The J segment lost 7 bases and the V segment lost 1 base, leaving 2 bases of the junction unmatched. The CDR3 nucleotides read TGTGCCAGCAGCCAAGCGGGACAGGGAAATTCACCCCTCCACTTT. Its protein product is CASSQAGQGNSPLHF.

J is TRBJ1-6 and V is TRBV7-8; D uncertain. In germline, CDR1 is SGHVS, CDR2 FQNEAQ. V lost 5 bases and J lost 4, with 12 bases in between. The CDR3 runs 15 residues. CDR3 sequence: CASSTEQHYNSPLHF. CDR3 nucleotide sequence: TGTGCCAGCAGCACCGAACAGCATTATAATTCACCCCTCCACTTT.

V gene TRBV11-2 combines with J gene TRBJ2-1, with TRBD1 identical over 8 bases. The CDR3 is made up of 15 amino acids. Per germline, CDR1 SGHAT and CDR2 FQNNGV. The V gene end was trimmed by 1 base and the J gene end by 4 bases; junction bases not matched to a gene: 3. CDR3 in DNA: TGTGCCAGCAGCTTAGGGACAGGGAAGTACAATGAGCAGTTCTTC. The encoded protein is CASSLGTGKYNEQFF.

The gene calls are TRBV10-3 and TRBJ2-1; 9 nucleotides agree with TRBD2. J was trimmed by 5 bases and V by 4 bases; bases with no gene match: 6. Germline CDR1 ENHRY, CDR2 SYGVKD. The CDR3 consists of 15 residues. CDR3 in DNA: TGTGCCATCAGTGTCAAAGCGGGGGGAGACAATGAGCAGTTCTTC. It encodes CAISVKAGGDNEQFF.